This entry lists 12 T cell receptor beta chains sequenced from one sample in a study of beta chain features in type 1 diabetes. The sequenced template was cDNA made from the entire isolated RNA. Sequencing used immunoSEQ multiplex PCR; TCRdb keeps in-frame clones, though not all of them. The sample yields around 300,000 clones, roughly 11% seen once. What was sequenced was naive CD4+ T cells from blood. The receptor set was obtained from a woman younger than 45 in good health.

Regarding this clone: The sample carries other DNA sequences with the same CDR3. The chain couples TRBV7-3 to TRBJ1-1; D is perhaps TRBD1 (6 bases). V was cut by 6 bases and J by 2 bases, with 10 bases left in between. The CDR3 runs to 13 residues. The germline V gene has CDR1 SGHTA and CDR2 FQGTGA. The CDR3 here is CASSWTANTEAFF. The CDR3 region has the DNA TGTGCCAGCAGTTGGACAGCAAACACTGAAGCTTTCTTT.

This chain joins TRBV25-1 and TRBJ1-2, with TRBD1 matching 9 bases. The CDR3 runs to 15 residues. V was clipped by 1 base and J by 3 bases; unmatched bases: 3. Germline V lookup: CDR1 MGHDK, CDR2 SYGVNS. Here the CDR3 reads CASSESDRGYYGYTF. CDR3 bases: TGTGCCAGCAGTGAATCGGACAGGGGCTACTATGGCTACACCTTC.

This clone showed up just a few times. J is TRBJ2-7 and V is TRBV5-1; possible D gene TRBD2, 5 bases. Germline V gives CDR1 SGHRS, CDR2 YFSETQ. The CDR3 is made up of 14 amino acids. V shed 4 bases and J shed 7 bases, with 18 bases lying between them. CDR3 DNA: TGCGCCAGCAGCATAGGACGGGGTGCGTATGAGCAGTACTTC. This sequence encodes CASSIGRGAYEQYF.

The chain carries TRBV6-5 and TRBJ1-1; TRBD1 might be the D (6 bases). In germline, CDR1 is MNHEY, CDR2 SVGAGI. V gave up 4 bases and J gave up 4 bases, with 13 bases separating them. This CDR3 is built from 14 residues. The CDR3 coding sequence is TGTGCCAGCAGTTCGGGACGAGGGGGCACTGAAGCTTTCTTT. Translation: CASSSGRGGTEAFF.

V and J are TRBV7-3 and TRBJ2-3; TRBD2 matches 11 bases. With 4 bases clipped from V and 2 bases from J, the junction kept 5 bases outside the gene matches. The CDR3 runs 16 residues. CDR1 is SGHTA, CDR2 FQGTGA, per germline. Written as DNA, the CDR3 is TGTGCCAGCAGCTCCGGGACTAGCGGCCCCACAGATACGCAGTATTTT. It specifies CASSSGTSGPTDTQYF.

The CDR3 here is CASSFYREANYGYTF. The CDR3 DNA follows: TGTGCCAGCAGCTTTTACAGGGAAGCTAACTATGGCTACACCTTC. The rearrangement uses TRBV7-9 and TRBJ1-2, with D possibly matching TRBD1 (6 bases). The CDR3 has 15 amino acids. Germline-derived CDR1 and CDR2 are SEHNR and FQNEAQ (reference sequence). Trimming took 3 bases from V and 0 from J, leaving 11 bases between them.

The chain joins TRBV2 to TRBJ2-7; D unresolved. Trimming took 8 bases from V and 3 from J, leaving 11 bases between them. CDR1 is SNHLY, CDR2 FYNNEI, per germline. The CDR3 totals 12 residues. The CDR3 DNA sequence: TGTGCCAGCTCCGAGAGACACTACGAGCAGTACTTC. This codes for CASSERHYEQYF.

This clone was counted only a few times. V usage is TRBV28 and J usage is TRBJ2-7; TRBD2 agrees at 11 bases. CDR1 and CDR2 from the germline V gene are MDHEN and SYDVKM. The CDR3 runs to 13 residues. With 8 bases clipped from V and 2 bases from J, the junction kept 2 bases outside the gene matches. CDR3 coding DNA: TGTGCCAGCGGGACTAGCGGAGCCTACGAGCAGTACTTC. Encoded protein: CASGTSGAYEQYF.

The chain combines TRBV28 with TRBJ2-7, with D perhaps TRBD1 (6 bases). The CDR3 consists of 14 residues. Germline CDR1 and CDR2: MDHEN and SYDVKM. The V and J ends lost 5 bases and 5 bases respectively, with 16 bases between them. CDR3 sequence reads: CASSPGTPKDEQYF. Here the CDR3 DNA reads TGTGCCAGCAGTCCCGGGACACCCAAGGACGAGCAGTACTTC.

The table lists this clone with a few counts. The rearrangement uses TRBV29-1 and TRBJ1-1; TRBD1 might be the D (6 bases). The germline gives CDR1 SQVTM, CDR2 ANQGSEA. With 8 bases removed from V and 3 bases from J, the gap between germline ends came to 19 bases. There are 14 residues in the CDR3. CDR3 nucleotides: TGCAGCCCTATGGAGAAACAGGGTTACACTGAAGCTTTCTTT. This translates into CSPMEKQGYTEAFF.

V is TRBV4-2 and J is TRBJ2-7, with 7 bases identical to TRBD2. The CDR3 runs 15 residues. V shed 1 base, J shed 3 bases, and the junction held 6 bases outside the gene matches. Germline assignment: CDR1 LGHNA and CDR2 YNFKEQ. The CDR3 region is CASSQARELNYEQYF. The DNA of the CDR3 is TGTGCCAGCAGCCAAGCGCGGGAGTTAAACTACGAGCAGTACTTC.

This clone was found a few times. The CDR3 spells CASSQAPRGGTSGNYEQYF. In DNA form, the CDR3 reads TGCGCCAGCAGCCAAGCCCCGAGAGGGGGGACTAGCGGGAACTACGAGCAGTACTTC. This chain uses TRBV4-3 with TRBJ2-7, with 13 bases lining up with TRBD2. V shed 1 base and J 3 bases; nucleotides not matched to a gene: 12. The CDR3 is made up of 19 amino acids. Germline V gene data show CDR1 as LGHNA and CDR2 as YSLEER.